These 20 T cell receptor beta chains share one sample of origin, sequenced in a study of blood T cell repertoires in COVID-19. Sequencing used immunoSEQ multiplex PCR; TCRdb keeps in-frame clones, though not all of them. The table lists 200,000 or so clones, approximately 91% of them singletons, with around 2.3% in the top ten. Sequenced sample: peripheral blood. Receptors were obtained from a man aged 65 to 85 with active or convalescent COVID-19.

The chain is built from TRBV6-1 and TRBJ2-5; 7 bases fit TRBD1. V was clipped by 3 bases and J by 2 bases; unmatched bases: 9. The CDR3 runs 16 residues. Germline CDR1 is MNHNS and CDR2 is SASEGT. The CDR3 sequence: CASSERTGNLQETQYF. The CDR3 DNA follows: TGTGCCAGCAGTGAGAGGACAGGAAACCTTCAAGAGACCCAGTACTTC.

Turning to this clone: The sample has other DNA sequences that encode this CDR3 too. This rearrangement joins TRBV3-1 (or the pseudogene TRBV3-2) to TRBJ1-2; a possible D gene is TRBD1 (5 bases). The ends were cut back, 4 bases at V and 2 bases at J, with 8 bases in the middle. Germline-derived CDR1 and CDR2 are LGHDT and YNNKEL (reference sequence). The CDR3 runs 13 residues. The CDR3 DNA reads TGTGCCAGCAGCCTGACAGTGAACTATGGCTACACCTTC. Translating gives CASSLTVNYGYTF.

The gene calls are TRBV7-9 and TRBJ2-7; 10 bases align to TRBD1. The V gene's germline CDR1 is SEHNR and CDR2 FQNEAQ (reference sequence). V shed 5 bases, J shed 1 base, and the junction held 5 bases outside the gene matches. The CDR3 is 15 residues long. CDR3: CASSQGTGVSYEQYF. In DNA form, the CDR3 reads TGTGCCAGCAGCCAGGGGACAGGGGTTTCCTACGAGCAGTACTTC.

The V gene is TRBV2, the J gene TRBJ1-4, with 8 bases that match TRBD1. Germline V lookup: CDR1 SNHLY, CDR2 FYNNEI. After removal of 3 bases from V and 3 bases from J, the junction contained 3 bases not matched to a gene. CDR3 length: 15 residues. CDR3 residues: CASSETGAPNEKLFF. The CDR3 DNA sequence: TGTGCCAGCAGTGAGACAGGGGCCCCTAATGAAAAACTGTTTTTT.

This clone has just a few counts. The genes are TRBV6-2 or TRBV6-3 and TRBJ1-5; D is uncertain. The germline CDR1 and CDR2 sequences are MNHEY and SVGEGT. The CDR3 covers 12 residues. With 5 bases removed from V and 3 bases from J, the gap between germline ends came to 5 bases. The CDR3 reads CASSPNNQPQHF. In DNA, the CDR3 is TGTGCCAGCAGTCCCAACAATCAGCCCCAGCATTTT.

The CDR3 bases are TGCGCCAGCAGTGAGGGGGTAGCGGGAGACGGAGATACGCAGTATTTT. This gives the protein CASSEGVAGDGDTQYF. The V gene is TRBV10-1, the J gene TRBJ2-3, with 9 bases lining up with TRBD2. V lost 2 bases and J lost 5; bases outside the gene matches: 8. Germline V gene sequence: CDR1 WNHNN, CDR2 SYGVQD (reference sequence). CDR3 length: 16 residues.

The rearrangement joins TRBV20-1 to TRBJ1-1; D unclear. Trimming removed 0 bases at V and 5 bases at J, with 4 bases between. This CDR3 is built from 11 residues. CDR1 and CDR2 from the germline V gene are DFQATT and SNEGSKA (reference sequence). The CDR3 here is CSARELTEAFF. The DNA for the CDR3 is TGCAGTGCTAGAGAACTTACTGAAGCTTTCTTT.

This chain joins TRBV12-3 or TRBV12-4 and TRBJ1-2, with unresolved D. The germline V and J ends were trimmed by 6 bases and 8 bases, with 16 bases remaining between them. The CDR3 has 13 amino acids. CDR3 DNA sequence: TGTGCCAGCAGCCACCGGAGGATGGGGGGCTACACCTTC. Its protein product is CASSHRRMGGYTF.

The chain joins TRBV29-1 to TRBJ2-7; D may be TRBD2 (7 bases). The CDR3 is 14 residues long. V shed 5 bases and J shed 2 bases, with 16 bases lying between them. The V gene's germline CDR1 is SQVTM and CDR2 ANQGSEA. CDR3 nucleotides: TGCAGCGTTTGGGGGGGCAGAGGGACCTACGAGCAGTACTTC. Protein product: CSVWGGRGTYEQYF.

This chain uses TRBV5-8 with TRBJ2-3; D is undetermined. Germline V gives CDR1 SGHTS, CDR2 YDEGEE. Trimming pared 0 bases from V and 1 base from J, leaving 9 bases between. The CDR3 covers 15 residues. DNA for the CDR3: TGTGCCAGCAGCTTGGTTTCTGGAGGCACAGATACGCAGTATTTT. Translation gives CASSLVSGGTDTQYF.

This rearrangement joins TRBV5-1 to TRBJ1-4; TRBD1 matches at 7 bases. Trimming removed 3 bases from V and 6 bases from J; junction bases left unmatched: 8. Germline-derived CDR1 and CDR2 are SGHRS and YFSETQ. The CDR3 contains 15 residues. This CDR3 is CASSYSGTDDEKLFF. The CDR3 bases are TGCGCCAGCAGCTACTCCGGGACAGATGATGAAAAACTGTTTTTT.

V usage is TRBV2 and J usage is TRBJ1-2; tentative D call: TRBD1 (6 bases). The ends were cut back, 4 bases at V and 7 bases at J, with 22 bases in the middle. The CDR3 is 16 amino acids. In germline, CDR1 is SNHLY, CDR2 FYNNEI. In DNA, the CDR3 is TGTGCCAGCAGTGGAGGGACACTGGGGCCCCGGGGTGGCTACACCTTC. Amino acids: CASSGGTLGPRGGYTF.

This CDR3 is CAWSVMSFSTEAFF. The CDR3 DNA reads TGTGCCTGGAGTGTTATGTCGTTTTCCACTGAAGCTTTCTTT. This chain connects TRBV30 to TRBJ1-1; D unclear. The germline V gene encodes CDR1 GTSNPN and CDR2 SVGIG (reference sequence). The CDR3 contains 14 residues. The germline V and J ends were trimmed by 0 bases and 4 bases, with 12 bases remaining between them. The variable domain in full, completed from reference TRBV30 and TRBJ1-1, reads SQTIHQWPATLVQPVGSPLSLECTVEGTSNPNLYWYRQAAGRGLQLLFYSVGIGQISSEVPQNLSASRPQDRQFILSSKKLLLSDSGFYLCAWSVMSFSTEAFFGQGTRLTVV.

The V gene is TRBV28, the J gene TRBJ1-1; D ambiguous. The CDR3 contains 12 residues. V lost 0 bases and J 10 bases, leaving 9 bases between the germline ends. Germline V gene sequence: CDR1 MDHEN, CDR2 SYDVKM. CDR3 sequence (DNA): TGTGCCAGCAGTTTATGGGGAGGTTCAGCTTTCTTT. Amino acid sequence: CASSLWGGSAFF. Based on the CDR3 plus reference TRBV28 and TRBJ1-1, the full variable domain is DVKVTQSSRYLVKRTGEKVFLECVQDMDHENMFWYRQDPGLGLRLIYFSYDVKMKEKGDIPEGYSVSREKKERFSLILESASTNQTSMYLCASSLWGGSAFFGQGTRLTVV.

The rearrangement uses TRBV28 and TRBJ2-2; 7 nucleotides align to TRBD1. Looked up from germline, CDR1 is MDHEN and CDR2 is SYDVKM. V lost 7 bases, J lost 3 bases, and 8 bases stayed unmatched. The CDR3 covers 15 residues. The DNA of the CDR3 is TGTGCCAGCACTCTGGAGACAGGGCACACCGGGGAGCTGTTTTTT. Translated: CASTLETGHTGELFF.

The genes are TRBV10-1 and TRBJ2-7, with 14 bases that match TRBD2. This CDR3 has 19 residues. The germline gives CDR1 WNHNN, CDR2 SYGVQD (reference sequence). V shed 2 bases and J 2 bases; nucleotides not matched to a gene: 11. Here the CDR3 DNA reads TGCGCCAGCAGTGAGGTGGGACTAGCGGGAGCCGAAGCTACCTACGAGCAGTACTTC. Translation gives CASSEVGLAGAEATYEQYF.

This chain links TRBV7-8 with TRBJ1-1; D is possibly TRBD1 (6 bases). This CDR3 spans 14 amino acids. Germline V gene lookup returns CDR1 SGHVS and CDR2 FQNEAQ. V shed 5 bases and J shed 1 base, with 11 bases lying between them. The chain's CDR3 is CASSPPDRNTEAFF. CDR3 nucleotides: TGTGCCAGCAGCCCCCCGGACAGGAACACTGAAGCTTTCTTT.

The CDR3 DNA reads as TGCGCCAGCAGCCAAAGTGCCCTAGCGGGGTACACAGATACGCAGTATTTT. Residues: CASSQSALAGYTDTQYF. The chain links TRBV4-3 to TRBJ2-3; TRBD2 aligns across 9 bases. The germline V gene encodes CDR1 LGHNA and CDR2 YSLEER. V gave up 2 bases and J gave up 2 bases; unmatched junction bases: 8. The length of the CDR3 is 17 residues.

The V gene is TRBV5-6, the J gene TRBJ2-2, with 7 bases fitting TRBD2. The CDR3 covers 14 residues. CDR1 SGHDT and CDR2 YYEEEE come from the germline V gene. V was clipped by 7 bases and J by 7 bases; unmatched bases: 10. CDR3 residues: CASRRAGVGGELFF. The CDR3 coding sequence is TGTGCCAGCCGCCGTGCGGGAGTTGGCGGGGAGCTGTTTTTT. Using reference TRBV5-6 and TRBJ2-2 for the parts outside the CDR3, the full variable domain is DAGVTQSPTHLIKTRGQQVTLRCSPKSGHDTVSWYQQALGQGPQFIFQYYEEEERQRGNFPDRFSGHQFPNYSSELNVNALLLGDSALYLCASRRAGVGGELFFGEGSRLTVL.

The chain links TRBV6-2 or TRBV6-3 to TRBJ1-6, with no clear D. Trimming left V 4 bases short and J 5 bases short, with 6 bases between. The germline V gene encodes CDR1 MNHEY and CDR2 SVGEGT. The CDR3 is 13 residues long. The CDR3 loop reads CASSSFDNSPLHF. CDR3 bases: TGTGCCAGCAGTTCTTTCGATAATTCACCCCTCCACTTT.